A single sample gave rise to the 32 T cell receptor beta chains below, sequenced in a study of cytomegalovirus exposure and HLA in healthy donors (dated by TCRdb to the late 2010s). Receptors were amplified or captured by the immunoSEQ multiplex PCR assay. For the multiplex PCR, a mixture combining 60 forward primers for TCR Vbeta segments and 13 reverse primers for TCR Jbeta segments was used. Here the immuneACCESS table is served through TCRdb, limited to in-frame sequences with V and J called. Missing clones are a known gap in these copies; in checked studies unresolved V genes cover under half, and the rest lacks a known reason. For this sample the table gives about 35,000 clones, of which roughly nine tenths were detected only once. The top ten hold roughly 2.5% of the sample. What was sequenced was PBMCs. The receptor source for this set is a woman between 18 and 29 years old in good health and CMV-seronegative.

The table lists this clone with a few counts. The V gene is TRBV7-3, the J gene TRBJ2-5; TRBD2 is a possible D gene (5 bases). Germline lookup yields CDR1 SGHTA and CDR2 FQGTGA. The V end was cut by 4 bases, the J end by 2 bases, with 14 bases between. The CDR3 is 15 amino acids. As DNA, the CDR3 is TGTGCCAGCAGCTCTTTAGGGAGACGTCAAGAGACCCAGTACTTC. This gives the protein CASSSLGRRQETQYF.

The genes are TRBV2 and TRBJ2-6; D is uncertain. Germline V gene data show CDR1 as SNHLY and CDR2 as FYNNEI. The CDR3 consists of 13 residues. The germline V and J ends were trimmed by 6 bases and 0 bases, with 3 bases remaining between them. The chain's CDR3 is CASSSSGANVLTF. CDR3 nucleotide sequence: TGTGCCAGCAGCAGCTCTGGGGCCAACGTCCTGACTTTC.

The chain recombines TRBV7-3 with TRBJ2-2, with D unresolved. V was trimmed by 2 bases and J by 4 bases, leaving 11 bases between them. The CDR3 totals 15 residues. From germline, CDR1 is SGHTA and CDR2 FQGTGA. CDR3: CASSLGLASTGELFF. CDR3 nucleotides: TGTGCCAGCAGCTTAGGGTTAGCAAGCACCGGGGAGCTGTTTTTT. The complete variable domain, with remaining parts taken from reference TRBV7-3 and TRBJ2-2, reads GAGVSQTPSNKVTEKGKYVELRCDPISGHTALYWYRQSLGQGPEFLIYFQGTGAADDSGLPNDRFFAVRPEGSVSTLKIQRTERGDSAVYLCASSLGLASTGELFFGEGSRLTVL.

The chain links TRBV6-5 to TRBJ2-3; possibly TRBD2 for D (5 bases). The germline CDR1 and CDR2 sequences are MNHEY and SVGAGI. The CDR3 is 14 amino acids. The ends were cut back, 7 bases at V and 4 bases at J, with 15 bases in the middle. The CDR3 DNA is TGTGCCAGCAAGGTCAAGCACGGGGCAGATACGCAGTATTTT. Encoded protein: CASKVKHGADTQYF.

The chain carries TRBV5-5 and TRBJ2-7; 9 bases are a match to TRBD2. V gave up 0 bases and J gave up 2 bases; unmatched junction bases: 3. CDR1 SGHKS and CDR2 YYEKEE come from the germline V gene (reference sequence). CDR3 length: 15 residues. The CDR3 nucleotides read TGTGCCAGCAGCTTGGCGGCTAGCGGGACCTACGAGCAGTACTTC. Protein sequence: CASSLAASGTYEQYF.

CDR3 sequence (DNA): TGCGCCAGCAGCTTGGCGACGACTAGCGGGACGGGCTACAATGAGCAGTTCTTC. Translated, it gives CASSLATTSGTGYNEQFF. J is TRBJ2-1 and V is TRBV5-1; 11 bases match TRBD2. V lost 0 bases and J lost 3; bases outside the gene matches: 8. CDR3 length: 18 amino acids. Germline-derived CDR1 and CDR2 are SGHRS and YFSETQ.

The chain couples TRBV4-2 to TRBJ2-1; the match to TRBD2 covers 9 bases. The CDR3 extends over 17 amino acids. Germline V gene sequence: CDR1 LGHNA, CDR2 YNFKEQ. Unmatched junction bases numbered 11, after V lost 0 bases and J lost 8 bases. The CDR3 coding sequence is TGTGCCAGCAGCCAAGAAGGGTTGGCGGGAGGGCCCTATGAGCAGTTCTTC. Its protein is CASSQEGLAGGPYEQFF.

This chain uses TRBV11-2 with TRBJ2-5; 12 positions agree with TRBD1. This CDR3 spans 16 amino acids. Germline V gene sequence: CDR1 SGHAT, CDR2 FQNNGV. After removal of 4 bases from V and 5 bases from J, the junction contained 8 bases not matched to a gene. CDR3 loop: CASSSGGTGGAETQYF. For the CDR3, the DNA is TGTGCCAGCAGCTCCGGCGGGACAGGGGGCGCGGAGACCCAGTACTTC.

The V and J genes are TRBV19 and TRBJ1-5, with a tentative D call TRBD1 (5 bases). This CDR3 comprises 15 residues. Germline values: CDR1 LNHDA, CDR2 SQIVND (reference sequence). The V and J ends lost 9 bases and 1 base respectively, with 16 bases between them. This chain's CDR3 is CASDVWEGSNQPQHF. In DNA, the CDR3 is TGTGCCAGCGACGTATGGGAGGGGAGCAATCAGCCCCAGCATTTT. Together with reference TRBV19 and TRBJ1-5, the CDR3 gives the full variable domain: DGGITQSPKYLFRKEGQNVTLSCEQNLNHDAMYWYRQDPGQGLRLIYYSQIVNDFQKGDIAEGYSVSREKKESFPLTVTSAQKNPTAFYLCASDVWEGSNQPQHFGDGTRLSIL.

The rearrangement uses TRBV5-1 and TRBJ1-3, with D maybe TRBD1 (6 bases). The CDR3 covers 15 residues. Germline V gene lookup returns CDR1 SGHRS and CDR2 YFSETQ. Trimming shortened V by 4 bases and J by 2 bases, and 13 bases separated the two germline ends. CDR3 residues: CASSQPTGTGNTIYF. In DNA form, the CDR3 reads TGCGCCAGCAGCCAGCCCACAGGGACTGGAAACACCATATATTTT.

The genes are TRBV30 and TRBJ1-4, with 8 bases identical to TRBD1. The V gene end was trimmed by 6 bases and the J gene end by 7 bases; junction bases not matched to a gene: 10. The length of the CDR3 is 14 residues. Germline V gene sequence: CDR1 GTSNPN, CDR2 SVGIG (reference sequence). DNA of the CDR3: TGTGCCTGCAGGGTGGGACAGGAAGGTGAAAAACTGTTTTTT. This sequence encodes CACRVGQEGEKLFF.

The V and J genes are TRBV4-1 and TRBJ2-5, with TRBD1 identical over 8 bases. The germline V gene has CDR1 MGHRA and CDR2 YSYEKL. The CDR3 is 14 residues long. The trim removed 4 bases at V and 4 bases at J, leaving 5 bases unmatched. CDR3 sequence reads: CASSPGGLRETQYF. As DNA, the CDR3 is TGCGCCAGCAGCCCAGGGGGCCTGCGAGAGACCCAGTACTTC.

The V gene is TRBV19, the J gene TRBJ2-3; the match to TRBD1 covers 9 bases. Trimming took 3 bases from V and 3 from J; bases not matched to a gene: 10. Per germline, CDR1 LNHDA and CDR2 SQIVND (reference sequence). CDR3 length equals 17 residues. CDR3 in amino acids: CASSISGTGHRTDTQYF. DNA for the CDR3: TGTGCCAGTAGTATCTCCGGGACAGGGCACAGGACAGATACGCAGTATTTT.

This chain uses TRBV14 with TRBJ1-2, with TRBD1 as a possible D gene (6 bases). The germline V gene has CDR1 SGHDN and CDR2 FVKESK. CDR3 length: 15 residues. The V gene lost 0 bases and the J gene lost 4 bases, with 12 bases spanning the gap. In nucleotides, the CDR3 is TGTGCCAGCAGCCAAGAGTTGGACAGCCCCTATGGCTACACCTTC. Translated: CASSQELDSPYGYTF.

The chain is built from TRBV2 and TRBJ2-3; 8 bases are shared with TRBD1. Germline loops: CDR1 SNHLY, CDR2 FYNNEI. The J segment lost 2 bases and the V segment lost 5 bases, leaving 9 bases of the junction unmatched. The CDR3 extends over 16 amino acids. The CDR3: CASSKTGGATTDTQYF. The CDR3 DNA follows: TGTGCCAGCAGTAAAACAGGGGGAGCGACCACAGATACGCAGTATTTT.

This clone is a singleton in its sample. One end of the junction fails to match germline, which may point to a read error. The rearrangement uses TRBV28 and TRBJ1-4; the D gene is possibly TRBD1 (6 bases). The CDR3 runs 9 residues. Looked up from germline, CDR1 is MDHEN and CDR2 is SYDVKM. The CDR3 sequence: CASGRGPIF. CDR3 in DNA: TGTGCCAGCGGGCGGGGGCCGATATTT. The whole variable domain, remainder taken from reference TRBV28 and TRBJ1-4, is DVKVTQSSRYLVKRTGEKVFLECVQDMDHENMFWYRQDPGLGLRLIYFSYDVKMKEKGDIPEGYSVSREKKERFSLILESASTNQTSMYLCASGRGPIFGSGTQLSVL.

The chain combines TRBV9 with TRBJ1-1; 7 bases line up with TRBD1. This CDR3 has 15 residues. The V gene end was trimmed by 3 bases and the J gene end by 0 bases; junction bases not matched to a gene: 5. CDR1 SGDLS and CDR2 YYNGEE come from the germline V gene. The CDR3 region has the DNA TGTGCCAGCAGCGCCCTGGACAGGATGAACACTGAAGCTTTCTTT. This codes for CASSALDRMNTEAFF.

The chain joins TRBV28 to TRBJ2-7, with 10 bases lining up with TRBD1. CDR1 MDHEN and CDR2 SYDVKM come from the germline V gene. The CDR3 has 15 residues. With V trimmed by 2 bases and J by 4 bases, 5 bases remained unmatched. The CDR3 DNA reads TGTGCCAGCAGTTTAGAGGACAGGGGGTGGTACGAGCAGTACTTC. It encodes CASSLEDRGWYEQYF.

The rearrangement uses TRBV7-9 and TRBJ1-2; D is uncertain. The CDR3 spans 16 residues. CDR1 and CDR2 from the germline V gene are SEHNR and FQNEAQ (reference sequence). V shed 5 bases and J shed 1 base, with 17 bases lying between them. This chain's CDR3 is CASSPIFWRRNYGYTF. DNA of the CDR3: TGTGCCAGCAGCCCCATCTTTTGGAGACGTAACTATGGCTACACCTTC.

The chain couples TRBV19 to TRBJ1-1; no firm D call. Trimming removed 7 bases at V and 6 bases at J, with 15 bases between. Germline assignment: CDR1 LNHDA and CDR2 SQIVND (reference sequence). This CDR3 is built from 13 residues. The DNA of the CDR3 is TGTGCCAGTACTCCCGACTACCCCCCTGAAGCTTTCTTT. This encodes CASTPDYPPEAFF.

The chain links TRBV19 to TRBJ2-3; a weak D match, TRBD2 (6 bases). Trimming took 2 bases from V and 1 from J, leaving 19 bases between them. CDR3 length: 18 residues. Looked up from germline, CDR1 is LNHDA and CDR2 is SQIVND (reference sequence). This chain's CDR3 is CASSILPGTPQGTDTQYF. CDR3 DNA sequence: TGTGCCAGTAGTATACTCCCGGGGACTCCTCAAGGCACAGATACGCAGTATTTT.

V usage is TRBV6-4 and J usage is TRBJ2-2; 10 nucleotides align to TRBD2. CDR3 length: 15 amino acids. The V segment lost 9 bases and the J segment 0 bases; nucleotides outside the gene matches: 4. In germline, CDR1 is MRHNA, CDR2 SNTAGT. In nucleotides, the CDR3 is TGTGCCAGGCCTAGCGGGAGCCCGAACACCGGGGAGCTGTTTTTT. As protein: CARPSGSPNTGELFF.

This CDR3 reads CASSPPARGPNYGYTF. In nucleotides, the CDR3 is TGTGCCAGCTCACCACCTGCAAGGGGGCCAAACTATGGCTACACCTTC. This chain links TRBV18 with TRBJ1-2, with 7 bases lining up with TRBD1. The CDR3 has 16 residues. Germline V CDR1 and CDR2: KGHSH, LQKENI. Unmatched junction bases numbered 6, after V lost 0 bases and J lost 2 bases.

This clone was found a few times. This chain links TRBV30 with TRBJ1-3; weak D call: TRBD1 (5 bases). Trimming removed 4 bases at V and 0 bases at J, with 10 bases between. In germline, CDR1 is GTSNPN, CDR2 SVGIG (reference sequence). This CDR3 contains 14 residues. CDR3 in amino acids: CAWTPGFSGNTIYF. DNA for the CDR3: TGTGCCTGGACACCAGGGTTCTCTGGAAACACCATATATTTT.

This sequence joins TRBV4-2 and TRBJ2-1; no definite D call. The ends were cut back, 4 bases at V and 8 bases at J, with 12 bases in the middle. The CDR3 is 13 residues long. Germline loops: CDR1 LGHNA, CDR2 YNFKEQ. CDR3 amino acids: CASSPLSRDEQFF. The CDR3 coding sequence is TGTGCCAGCAGCCCTCTTTCCCGAGATGAGCAGTTCTTC.

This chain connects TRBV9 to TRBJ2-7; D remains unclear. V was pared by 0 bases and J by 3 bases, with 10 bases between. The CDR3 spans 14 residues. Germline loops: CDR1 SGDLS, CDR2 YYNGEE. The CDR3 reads CASSVAPTSYEQYF. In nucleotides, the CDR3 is TGTGCCAGCAGCGTAGCTCCCACGAGCTACGAGCAGTACTTC.

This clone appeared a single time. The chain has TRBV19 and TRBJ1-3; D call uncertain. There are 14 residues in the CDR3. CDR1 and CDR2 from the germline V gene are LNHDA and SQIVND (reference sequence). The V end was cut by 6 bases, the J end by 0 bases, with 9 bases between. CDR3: CASRPEHSGNTIYF. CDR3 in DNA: TGTGCCAGTAGACCTGAACACTCTGGAAACACCATATATTTT.

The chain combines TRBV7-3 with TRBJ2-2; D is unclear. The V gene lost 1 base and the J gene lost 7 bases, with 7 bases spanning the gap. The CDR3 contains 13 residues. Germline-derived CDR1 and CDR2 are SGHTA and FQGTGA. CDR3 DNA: TGTGCCAGCAGCTTAAGTACCTACGGGGAGCTGTTTTTT. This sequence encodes CASSLSTYGELFF.

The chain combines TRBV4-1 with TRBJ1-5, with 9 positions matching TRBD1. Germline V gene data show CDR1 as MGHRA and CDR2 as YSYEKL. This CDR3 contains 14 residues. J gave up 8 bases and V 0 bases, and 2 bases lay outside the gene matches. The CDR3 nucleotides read TGCGCCAGCAGCCAAGAACAGGGGGCCAAGCCCCAGCATTTT. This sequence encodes CASSQEQGAKPQHF.

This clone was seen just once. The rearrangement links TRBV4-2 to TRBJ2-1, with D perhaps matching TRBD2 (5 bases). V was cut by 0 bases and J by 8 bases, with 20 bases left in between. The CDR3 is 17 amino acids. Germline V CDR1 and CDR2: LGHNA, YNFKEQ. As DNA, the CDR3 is TGTGCCAGCAGCCAAGATAAGAGCGGTTCCTTGGGAGATGAGCAGTTCTTC. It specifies CASSQDKSGSLGDEQFF.

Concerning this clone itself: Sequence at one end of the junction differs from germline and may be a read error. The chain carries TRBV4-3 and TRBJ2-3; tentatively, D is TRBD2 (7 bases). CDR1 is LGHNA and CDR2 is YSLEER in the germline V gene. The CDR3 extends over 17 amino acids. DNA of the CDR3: TGCGCCAGCAGCCAAGATCGGGGAGGGGGGCCCACACATACGCAGTATTTT. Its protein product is CASSQDRGGGPTHTQYF.

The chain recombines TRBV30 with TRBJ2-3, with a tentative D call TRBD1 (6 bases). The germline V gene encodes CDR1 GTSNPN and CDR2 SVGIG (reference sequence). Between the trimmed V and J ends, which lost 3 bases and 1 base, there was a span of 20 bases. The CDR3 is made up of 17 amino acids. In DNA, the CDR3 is TGTGCCTGGAGGAGCCCGGGGTTAGGGGGAGGCACAGATACGCAGTATTTT. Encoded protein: CAWRSPGLGGGTDTQYF.